Following are 13 T cell receptor beta chains from one sample sequenced in a study of blood T cell repertoires in COVID-19. Produced via immunoSEQ multiplex PCR; TCRdb's table is partial and in-frame only. The sample includes hundreds of thousands of clones, 79% of them seen just once. Sequenced: peripheral blood. Source of these receptors: a woman aged 40 to 49 with active or convalescent COVID-19.

CDR3 sequence: CASSSSGSYNSPLHF. The DNA for the CDR3 is TGTGCCAGCAGCTCCTCGGGCTCCTATAATTCACCCCTCCACTTT. The rearrangement uses TRBV13 and TRBJ1-6; D gene ambiguous. The CDR3 is made up of 15 amino acids. Germline lookup yields CDR1 PRHDT and CDR2 FYEKMQ (reference sequence). The V gene lost 4 bases and the J gene lost 0 bases, with 7 bases spanning the gap. The variable domain in full, completed from reference TRBV13 and TRBJ1-6, reads AAGVIQSPRHLIKEKRETATLKCYPIPRHDTVYWYQQGPGQDPQFLISFYEKMQSDKGSIPDRFSAQQFSDYHSELNMSSLELGDSALYFCASSSSGSYNSPLHFGNGTRLTVT.

This clone was picked up a small number of times. The gene calls are TRBV2 and TRBJ1-1, with a weak D call TRBD1 (5 bases). This CDR3 contains 15 residues. Germline lookup yields CDR1 SNHLY and CDR2 FYNNEI. The V end lost 5 bases, the J end lost 1 base, and 14 bases lay between the germline ends. The CDR3 DNA reads TGTGCCAGCAGTCTGACAGTCCCCCAGAACACTGAAGCTTTCTTT. Its protein product is CASSLTVPQNTEAFF.

The chain combines TRBV2 with TRBJ1-1; 8 bases match TRBD1. The CDR3 sequence is 15 residues long. Trimming at V came to 4 bases and at J to 4 bases, leaving 8 bases not matched to a gene. Germline loops: CDR1 SNHLY, CDR2 FYNNEI. The DNA of the CDR3 is TGTGCCAGCAGTGCAGGGGGCCCTAGGACCACTGAAGCTTTCTTT. This gives the protein CASSAGGPRTTEAFF.

The V call is TRBV5-5, the J call TRBJ2-3; the D is unclear. The CDR3 is made up of 12 amino acids. V shed 1 base and J shed 6 bases, with 6 bases lying between them. Germline V gene data show CDR1 as SGHKS and CDR2 as YYEKEE (reference sequence). The CDR3 loop reads CASSLNLDTQYF. The CDR3 DNA reads TGTGCCAGCAGCTTGAATCTCGATACGCAGTATTTT.

The chain carries TRBV2 and TRBJ1-4; D is ambiguous. Looked up from germline, CDR1 is SNHLY and CDR2 is FYNNEI. The CDR3 is 14 amino acids. Trimming left V 4 bases short and J 7 bases short, with 13 bases between. The CDR3 nucleotides are TGTGCCAGCAGTGGGTACGGTCCTGCTGAAAAACTGTTTTTT. Encoded protein: CASSGYGPAEKLFF. Supplemented by reference TRBV2 and TRBJ1-4, the full variable domain reads EPEVTQTPSHQVTQMGQEVILRCVPISNHLYFYWYRQILGQKVEFLVSFYNNEISEKSEIFDDQFSVERPDGSNFTLKIRSTKLEDSAMYFCASSGYGPAEKLFFGSGTQLSVL.

This chain uses TRBV18 with TRBJ1-6; a possible D gene is TRBD1 (6 bases). V gave up 4 bases and J gave up 7 bases, with 14 bases separating them. In germline, CDR1 is KGHSH, CDR2 LQKENI. The CDR3 is 15 residues long. In DNA, the CDR3 is TGTGCCAGCTCACAGCGACAGGAAGGGAATTCACCCCTCCACTTT. Translating gives CASSQRQEGNSPLHF.

V is TRBV28 and J is TRBJ2-7, with D possibly matching TRBD2 (6 bases). The germline V gene encodes CDR1 MDHEN and CDR2 SYDVKM. The ends were cut back, 4 bases at V and 2 bases at J, with 12 bases in the middle. The CDR3 consists of 14 residues. In nucleotides, the CDR3 is TGTGCCAGCAGTTCCGGGACTGTGGCCTACGAGCAGTACGTC. The encoded protein is CASSSGTVAYEQYV.

V is TRBV7-2 and J is TRBJ2-7; 7 bases agree with TRBD2. This CDR3 comprises 15 residues. Trimming at V came to 5 bases and at J to 2 bases, leaving 9 bases not matched to a gene. CDR1 and CDR2 (germline): SGHTA, FQGNSA. The CDR3 reads CASSRRGGGTYEQYF. CDR3 bases: TGTGCCAGCAGCCGTCGTGGGGGGGGGACCTACGAGCAGTACTTC.

CDR3 sequence: CASSRQGAHEQYF. The CDR3 DNA follows: TGTGCCAGCAGCCGGCAGGGGGCACACGAGCAGTACTTC. The chain employs TRBV5-6 and TRBJ2-7; TRBD1 aligns across 8 bases. V lost 4 bases and J lost 5; bases outside the gene matches: 5. The CDR3 covers 13 residues. Germline V gene data show CDR1 as SGHDT and CDR2 as YYEEEE.

This clone was counted only a few times. V usage is TRBV28 and J usage is TRBJ2-3, with D possibly TRBD1 on 5 matching bases. Germline CDR1 reads MDHEN; CDR2 reads SYDVKM. The ends were cut back, 1 base at V and 1 base at J, with 12 bases in the middle. This CDR3 has 16 residues. CDR3 bases: TGTGCCAGCAGTTTATTGGGGCTGGAAGGCACAGATACGCAGTATTTT. Amino acid sequence: CASSLLGLEGTDTQYF.

In nucleotides, the CDR3 is TGTGCCAGCAGCCGCTTCGGACTAGCGGGGGTCCAAGAGACCCAGTACTTC. Amino acid sequence: CASSRFGLAGVQETQYF. The chain is built from TRBV9 and TRBJ2-5; TRBD2 aligns across 13 bases. The V segment lost 4 bases and the J segment 1 base; nucleotides outside the gene matches: 7. This CDR3 has 17 amino acids. CDR1 SGDLS and CDR2 YYNGEE come from the germline V gene.

The rearrangement links TRBV5-6 to TRBJ2-3; 8 bases align to TRBD1. The CDR3 is 16 amino acids. Germline assignment: CDR1 SGHDT and CDR2 YYEEEE. Losses at the gene ends were 4 bases for V and 4 bases for J; bases not matched to a gene: 11. The CDR3 nucleotides read TGTGCCAGCAGCGTCTTTACAGGGGGTAGGCCAGATACGCAGTATTTT. It codes for CASSVFTGGRPDTQYF.

The chain employs TRBV7-3 and TRBJ1-6; D is possibly TRBD1 (6 bases). The CDR3 is 15 residues long. CDR1 and CDR2 (germline): SGHTA, FQGTGA. Deletions cut 5 bases from V and 9 bases from J, with 17 bases between. The CDR3 loop reads CASSLGDTKRSPLHF. CDR3 sequence (DNA): TGTGCCAGCAGCCTCGGGGACACAAAGCGTTCACCCCTCCACTTT.